The T cell receptor (beta chain) described here comes from a study of T cell repertoires in cytomegalovirus infection. Study-wide context: CMV epitopes in the study were HLA-C-restricted (recently identified) and HLA-B-restricted (well studied).

This clonotype was recorded a few times. The target antigen is unknown. From the reads, TCRdb called clonotypes with MiXCR, one entry per CDR3 protein. The table records approximately 260,000 distinct CDR3 sequences, 22% of them present only once. The CDR3 spans 17 residues. The V segment lost 2 bases and the J segment 0 bases; nucleotides outside the gene matches: 7. From germline, CDR1 is ENHRY and CDR2 SYGVKD. The source was cultured PBMCs, collected from culture after CMV antigen stimulation. The receptor comes from a human donor in good health (CMV status not recorded). Some clones in this sample may be carry-over from other donors' samples. The chain is built from TRBV10-3 and TRBJ2-3; 8 nucleotides agree with TRBD2. In DNA form, the CDR3 reads TGTGCCATCAGTGAGGCGGCTAGCGGGCACAGCACAGATACGCAGTATTTT. It translates to CAISEAASGHSTDTQYF.